This T cell receptor (beta chain) was captured in a study of blood T cells in healthy people across ages (dated by TCRdb to about 2015). Study-wide context: In model experiments, template switching captured roughly one uniquely barcoded TCR beta cDNA molecule for every two T cells. The donors were split into four age groups: young (average 16 years), middle-aged (roughly 39), aged (over 55) and long-lived (82). The study analyzed two additional independent replicas of 1 million unique cDNA reads from the same blood draw for two donors, one aged 18 to 29 and one aged 80 or older. To track age-related changes in TCR beta repertoire diversity, the study relied on deep sequencing normalized with unique cDNA molecular identifiers. Donors of different ages were randomly distributed across sequencing lanes to avoid experimental bias. General study outcomes and caveats: The percentage of naive T cells measured by flow cytometry correlated strongly with observed TCR beta diversity. Donor CMV infection status was unknown, potentially confounding age-related changes in expanded clonotypes. Estimates of total diversity from one million sequenced T cells were regarded as lower bounds and underestimates. Compared with the aged group, the long-lived group had more naive CD4+ T cells, fewer expanded clones and increased TCR diversity, suggesting age selection. Observed TCR beta diversity per million T cells fell roughly linearly with age, and a significant reduction was already apparent by age around 36. Conclusive comparison of naive and antigen-experienced compartments was prevented by the profiling of bulk unsorted PBMCs.

Receptor amplification or capture employed 5' RACE. Sequenced using an Illumina HiSeq 2500. A second roughly 7 to 11 cycle PCR used a sample-barcoded 5' primer and a J-beta primer mix. A template-switch 5' adaptor carrying 12 random nucleotides introduced a unique molecular identifier onto each TCR beta cDNA molecule. Each sample yielded at least 2.5 million CDR3-containing paired-end reads. First-strand cDNA was synthesized from all RNA with the Mint cDNA synthesis kit, primed by a TRBC-specific oligonucleotide. After uracil-DNA glycosylase treatment, a first 18-cycle PCR used universal primers M1SS and BC2_uni_R on all cDNA. Under the source paper's analysis protocol: For normalization, 1 million high-quality reads, each with a distinct molecular identifier, were randomly selected from each sample. Reads sharing molecular identifiers were discarded rather than binned into consensus sequences. CDR3 identification, clonotype clustering and error correction used MiTCR with a Q25 quality threshold and the strictest error-elimination algorithm. A nonparametric unseen species model with Euler transformation was used to estimate lower-bound total TCR beta diversity. TCRdb took the public reads, trimmed them with fastp at Q25, ran MiXCR for clone calling and kept in-frame beta chains. Rows with one shared CDR3 protein collapse into an entry with the most common genes and DNA. Clone size and V and J calls follow TCRdb, not the original study. The sample table holds over 1,200,000 distinct CDR3 sequences, of which 59% were seen once. Of the sample, under 8.5% is held by the ten largest clones.

Systemically healthy Caucasian individuals from Russia, 35 to 50 in total and aged about 6 to 95 years, were included as donors. Each donor gave ten milliliters of peripheral blood, collected into EDTA-treated Vacutainer tubes. Ficoll-Paque density-gradient centrifugation was used to isolate PBMCs, with at least 6.5 million per sample. Total RNA was extracted from PBMCs with Trizol reagent, with at least 6 micrograms obtained per sample. For every donor, flow cytometry on a PBMC aliquot measured the percentage of naive CD45RAhigh/CD27high T cells. The junction carries 21 bases between V and J, which are trimmed by 3 bases and 4 bases respectively. The CDR3 measures 17 amino acids from cysteine to phenylalanine. Only the CDR3 DNA is retained, 51 bases long and in frame from the first base. The germline V gene (reference sequence) supplies CDR1 SEHNR and CDR2 FQNEAQ. Regarding this clonotype: What this receptor recognizes is not known. No much larger clone is present one base from it, and per-base qualities are unavailable.

Sample: blood. This sequence was found in a man between 18 and 29 years old in good health. The receptor chain draws on TRBV7-9 and TRBJ1-2, with no confident D gene call. The DNA sequence is TGTGCCAGCAGCTTCGATAAGGCGTCAGAAATATTCTATGGCTACACCTTC. Its product reads: CASSFDKASEIFYGYTF.